This paragraph reports one T cell receptor (beta chain). No cognate antigen has been identified for it. No clone much larger than this one lies a single base away; base qualities are absent. The record originates from a study of shared clonotypes between healthy human individuals (dated by TCRdb to 2018 to 2020). As for the study more broadly: The cohort included three men and a couple of women between 18 and 49 years of age. Per donor, three plates each were used for CD4 naive and CD4 memory, two for CD8 naive, and one for CD8 memory. Blood TCR repertoires of about five healthy adults were deeply sequenced to estimate repertoire size and the extent of clonotype sharing between individuals. Each donor's leukapheresis produced roughly between roughly 0.94 and 9.5 billion PBMCs. To increase sequencing depth and limit assay-specific biases, TCR repertoire library preparation and sequencing were carried out by different laboratories using diverse techniques.

Study-level results and caveats: Pairwise subsampling indicated that sequencing depth was expected to affect the degree of clonotype sharing among donors. Naive subsets generally had larger estimated clonotype richness than memory subsets did. Sharing across several donors was observed for 4.5% to 6.5% of naive CD4, about 4% of naive CD8, 2% to 2.5% of memory CD4, and about 0.4% of memory CD8 clonotypes. Compared with non-shared clonotypes, clonotypes shared by all four sorted-subset donors had higher generation probabilities. Sampling was restricted to blood, and TCR repertoires in tissues likely differ from the TCR repertoires found in blood. Rarefaction of sorted-subset datasets indicated incomplete sequencing despite the large sequencing depth. The small number of donors limited the genetic and exposure-history diversity represented.

From cysteine to phenylalanine, the CDR3 is 12 amino acids long. Left in the record is the CDR3 DNA by itself, 36 bases read in frame from the first base. The CDR1 and CDR2 encoded by the germline V gene (reference sequence) are GTSNPN and SVGIG. Trimming costs V 4 bases and J 6 bases, and their ends lie 10 bases apart. TCR CDR3 regions were amplified from genomic DNA by multiplex PCR using the deep immunoSEQ assay. For each cell subset, the extracted genomic DNA was distributed evenly across all wells of several immunoSEQ 96-well plates, and each plate served as one replicate. Each replicate PCR for sorted subsets received roughly 200 ng genomic DNA, equal to roughly 30,000 T cell genomes. Purified libraries were quantified with a Qubit 3.0 fluorometer, sized on a Bioanalyzer 2100, and re-quantified with the KAPA Library Quantification kit. Each immunoSEQ 96-well plate was sequenced on its own single-read 150-cycle Illumina NextSeq 550 flow cell. As for the authors' bioinformatics: Because the immunoSEQ output held only junctional sequences and lacked quality scores, the filtering could not match the filtering applied to full-length reads. Sequences were annotated with PyIR, a Python wrapper for IgBLAST v1.9, using IMGT germline references to assign V/J genes and CDR3. Reads were removed for weak V/J assignments (E-value above 1e-6), missing CDR3, stop codons, out-of-frame junctions, or ambiguous translated residues. V3J clonotypes were defined as sequences sharing an identical inferred V gene, J gene, and CDR3 amino acid sequence. To compute the percentage overlap between repertoires, the number of shared unique clonotypes was divided by the size of the smaller repertoire. Three approaches were used to assess repertoire richness: RTK rarefaction, the Chao1 estimator, and Recon v2.1 estimates of unobserved clonotypes. OLGA was used to compute generation probabilities for all TCRbeta clonotypes that the gDNA method yielded from a handful of donors. TCRdb carries this immuneACCESS record with in-frame sequences only. Its versions omit some clonotypes, under half of them owing to an unresolved V gene in the studies checked, with the rest unexplained. D and trimming come from the DNA, and the V and J calls and clone size come from that table. The sample profile shows 190,000 or so clones; approximately 61% of them were found once. 8% to 13% of the sample is taken by the ten largest.

Donors were healthy HIV-negative adults with no recently reported acute infections or vaccinations. Only Caucasian adults living in Nashville, Tennessee, USA were represented among the donors. Magnetic negative selection was used to enrich CD4+ T cells, after which naive cells were positively selected on CD45RA and the negative fraction became the memory subset. Blood was obtained by leukapheresis, after which PBMCs were separated by Ficoll-Histopaque density gradient centrifugation and cryopreserved in liquid nitrogen vapor phase. Analytical flow cytometry was used to check the purity and quantity of every magnetically sorted T cell population. From each sorted fraction, genomic DNA was isolated and quantified by UV absorbance on a Nanodrop 2000c.

The sequence is built from TRBV30 and TRBJ2-1, with a tentative D gene TRBD2 over 7 matching bases. The TCR originated in a man aged 30 to 45 in good health. The material sequenced was memory CD4+ T cells sorted from blood. The meaning of the sample's cell subset or site label: CD45RA-negative fraction. The CDR3 protein sequence reads: CAWTRGGNEQFF. The bases are TGTGCCTGGACTAGGGGGGGCAATGAGCAGTTCTTC.